This note documents a single T cell receptor (beta chain) sequence. Its antigen is unknown. Base quality data are lacking; no much larger clone is found one base away. The V and J ends are trimmed by 6 bases and 8 bases, leaving 16 bases between them. Via the germline V gene, CDR1 is MDHEN and CDR2 SYDVKM. The CDR3, from cysteine to phenylalanine, totals 13 residues. The sequence is cut down to CDR3 DNA, 39 bases in frame from base 1. This record belongs to a study of a mutant IDH1 vaccine in newly diagnosed glioma (dated by TCRdb to the early 2020s). Context from the whole study: The roughly 35 treated patients were around 62% male and around 38% female, with a mean age of about 43 years. Prior to enrollment, patients had been given standard therapy consisting of radiotherapy alone, temozolomide alone, or radiochemotherapy with temozolomide, with the combination given to most patients. Peripheral blood was drawn at six visits: V03 (baseline), V05, V07, V10, V12 and V13. Longitudinal TCRB deep sequencing was done for 25 to 30 treated patients, wherever samples were available for exploratory analyses. What the work shows at the level of the full study, not this receptor alone: Changes in the top peripheral T cell clonotypes picked up by TCRB sequencing did not appear to be linked to pseudoprogression. Availability determined which PBMC samples were chosen for TCRB deep sequencing. It was noted by the authors that analyses of patient blood samples could not be reproduced owing to sample limitations. Immune responses induced by the vaccine were seen in roughly 92% of patients across multiple MHC alleles.

This specimen's time point label, interpreted: baseline, week 1 (first vaccination visit). The treatment or condition label here, explained by the study, means: pre-vaccination baseline after standard-of-care therapy. All donors had newly diagnosed IDH1-mutant astrocytomas of WHO grade 3 or 4 that showed loss of nuclear ATRX. The samples were drawn from NOA16, a multicentre, single-arm, open-label phase I trial in Germany that tested a mutant IDH1 peptide vaccine in humans for the first time. For immunogenicity testing, the blood drawn at visit V03 was used as the baseline sample. Genomic DNA for TCRB sequencing was isolated from EDTA blood with the DNeasy Blood and Tissue Kit. Library method: the immunoSEQ multiplex PCR assay. Rearranged TCR beta chain sequences were amplified using the hsTCRB Kit according to the manufacturer's protocol. TCRB libraries were sequenced on an Illumina MiSeq. The paper's data handling went like this. The proprietary platform of the kit vendor was used for demultiplexing, trimming and gene mapping. Here the immuneACCESS table is served through TCRdb, limited to in-frame sequences with V and J called. Missing clones are a known gap in these copies; in checked studies unresolved V genes cover under half, and the rest lacks a known reason. V, J and clone size reflect that table, while D and trimming were determined from the DNA. The sample contains about 98,000 clones, about 87% of them found a single time. The ten largest account for roughly 0.58% of the sample.

Here the sequenced sample was PBMCs, taken from a glioma patient treated with radiotherapy, temozolomide or both. This sequence was found in a woman between 50 and 59 years old with glioma. Rearrangement joined TRBV28 to TRBJ1-2; a tentative D call is TRBD1 (5 bases match). The DNA sequence follows: TGTGCCAGCAGCCCCGGGGGGGTATTCGGCTACACCTTC. Its coded protein is CASSPGGVFGYTF.